A single sample gave rise to the 25 T cell receptor beta chains below, sequenced in a study of patients and donors after allogeneic stem cell transplantation. One entry per CDR3 protein, called by TCRdb with MiXCR from the RT-PCR reads. The sample lists approximately 160,000 distinct CDR3 sequences; approximately 25% were seen once. The specimen was blood, either unsorted or a sorted T cell fraction (not recorded which). The receptor source for this set is a human donor who was either an allogeneic HSCT recipient or a stem cell or donor lymphocyte infusion donor (not recorded which). It is not recorded whose cells these are; they may come from a transplant donor.

This clonotype was recorded a few times. This chain links TRBV3-1 with TRBJ2-1; 7 positions agree with TRBD1. The CDR3 extends over 15 amino acids. The ends lost 1 base at V and 6 bases at J; junction bases unmatched: 6. CDR1 and CDR2 from the germline V gene are LGHDT and YNNKEL (reference sequence). The CDR3 reads CASSQVTGVGNEQFF. As DNA, the CDR3 is TGTGCCAGCAGCCAAGTAACAGGGGTGGGCAATGAGCAGTTCTTC.

The CDR3 protein is CASSIGTGEVETQYF. CDR3 in DNA: TGTGCCAGCAGCATCGGGACAGGAGAGGTCGAGACCCAGTACTTC. V and J are TRBV7-9 and TRBJ2-5, with 8 positions matching TRBD1. The germline gives CDR1 SEHNR, CDR2 FQNEAQ (reference sequence). This CDR3 has 15 amino acids. Trimming at V came to 5 bases and at J to 5 bases, leaving 10 bases not matched to a gene. The complete variable domain, with remaining parts taken from reference TRBV7-9 and TRBJ2-5, reads DTGVSQNPRHKITKRGQNVTFRCDPISEHNRLYWYRQTLGQGPEFLTYFQNEAQLEKSRLLSDRFSAERPKGSFSTLEIQRTEQGDSAMYLCASSIGTGEVETQYFGPGTRLLVL.

CDR3 DNA: TGCGCCAGCAGCTTGGTGGCACACCGTCTATACAATGAGCAGTTCTTC. This codes for CASSLVAHRLYNEQFF. The gene calls are TRBV5-1 and TRBJ2-1; D unclear. Germline V gene sequence: CDR1 SGHRS, CDR2 YFSETQ. CDR3 size: 16 residues. V was cut by 0 bases and J by 4 bases, with 14 bases left in between.

This clonotype was detected a few times. This chain links TRBV12-3 or TRBV12-4 with TRBJ1-2; TRBD1 matches at 9 bases. The CDR3 extends over 14 amino acids. Trimming cost V 3 bases and J 8 bases; bases outside gene matches: 7. The CDR3: CASSFGTGYYGYTF. The CDR3 DNA sequence: TGTGCCAGCAGTTTCGGGACAGGGTATTACGGCTACACCTTC.

This chain links TRBV6-6 with TRBJ1-6; D might be TRBD1 (5 bases). Trimming removed 2 bases from V and 13 bases from J, with 12 bases in between. CDR3 length: 13 residues. CDR1 is MNHNY, CDR2 SVGAGI, per germline (reference sequence). CDR3 DNA sequence: TGTGCCAGCAGTTACGGGGGGACCTCGCCCCTCCACTTT. As protein: CASSYGGTSPLHF.

This clonotype has a handful of counts. The chain is built from TRBV29-1 and TRBJ2-2; 9 bases align to TRBD1. V shed 8 bases and J 7 bases; nucleotides not matched to a gene: 8. Germline V gene sequence: CDR1 SQVTM, CDR2 ANQGSEA. The CDR3 covers 13 residues. CDR3 region: CSPRTGVGGELFF. The CDR3 region has the DNA TGCAGCCCTCGGACAGGGGTGGGCGGGGAGCTGTTTTTT.

The genes are TRBV20-1 and TRBJ1-4; 8 positions match TRBD1. J gave up 7 bases and V 8 bases, and 6 bases lay outside the gene matches. The CDR3 totals 12 residues. The V gene's germline CDR1 is DFQATT and CDR2 SNEGSKA (reference sequence). The CDR3 here is CSTTGEGEKLFF. The CDR3 nucleotides are TGCAGTACGACAGGGGAGGGTGAAAAACTGTTTTTT.

This rearrangement joins TRBV5-1 to TRBJ1-2; D might be TRBD1 (5 bases). V gave up 1 base and J gave up 2 bases, with 12 bases separating them. The CDR3 contains 15 residues. Germline V CDR1 and CDR2: SGHRS, YFSETQ. The CDR3 coding sequence is TGCGCCAGCAGCTTGAATGGGGCGCTCAACTATGGCTACACCTTC. Translation: CASSLNGALNYGYTF.

Only a few counts were recorded for this clonotype. The V gene is TRBV20-1, the J gene TRBJ1-6; no definite D call. This CDR3 is built from 13 residues. Germline-derived CDR1 and CDR2 are DFQATT and SNEGSKA (reference sequence). Trimming cost V 3 bases and J 8 bases, with 11 bases left between them. The CDR3 coding sequence is TGCAGTGCTAGGGACTCCTGGGATTCACCCCTCCACTTT. It encodes CSARDSWDSPLHF.

The chain has TRBV20-1 and TRBJ2-5; a weak D match, TRBD1 (6 bases). The CDR3 extends over 16 amino acids. V lost 0 bases, J lost 4 bases, and 18 bases lay in between. The germline gives CDR1 DFQATT, CDR2 SNEGSKA (reference sequence). The CDR3 sequence is CSARDPYRVLRETQYF. The DNA of the CDR3 is TGCAGTGCTAGAGACCCTTACAGGGTTCTTCGAGAGACCCAGTACTTC.

This clonotype was recorded a few times. The chain recombines TRBV7-2 with TRBJ2-1; 7 bases line up with TRBD1. The CDR3 is 15 amino acids. Trimming cost V 2 bases and J 2 bases; bases outside gene matches: 3. Per germline, CDR1 SGHTA and CDR2 FQGNSA. This CDR3 is CASSLTGTAYNEQFF. DNA of the CDR3: TGTGCCAGCAGCTTAACCGGGACAGCCTACAATGAGCAGTTCTTC.

This clonotype was detected only a few times. The chain recombines TRBV14 with TRBJ1-1; 7 bases fit TRBD1. V shed 3 bases and J 4 bases; nucleotides not matched to a gene: 8. CDR1 and CDR2 from the germline V gene are SGHDN and FVKESK. The CDR3 spans 15 residues. The chain's CDR3 is CASSQSVTGRTEAFF. The CDR3 DNA reads TGTGCCAGCAGCCAGTCAGTGACAGGGCGCACTGAAGCTTTCTTT.

The V gene is TRBV12-3 or TRBV12-4, the J gene TRBJ1-5, with 9 positions matching TRBD1. Losses at the gene ends were 2 bases for V and 4 bases for J; bases not matched to a gene: 9. This CDR3 contains 17 residues. The CDR3 DNA reads TGTGCCAGCAGTTTAAAGTACAGGGGGCAAACGAATCAGCCCCAGCATTTT. Its protein product is CASSLKYRGQTNQPQHF.

In its sample, this clonotype was seen a few times. The chain has TRBV29-1 and TRBJ1-2; TRBD1 matches at 9 bases. V lost 0 bases and J lost 0; bases outside the gene matches: 5. This CDR3 is built from 16 residues. The germline CDR1 and CDR2 sequences are SQVTM and ANQGSEA. As DNA, the CDR3 is TGCAGCGTTGAAGATTGGGACAGGGACTCTAACTATGGCTACACCTTC. This gives the protein CSVEDWDRDSNYGYTF.

Here the CDR3 reads CAISEPTRESTDTQYF. In nucleotides, the CDR3 is TGTGCCATCAGTGAGCCCACCCGGGAGAGCACAGATACGCAGTATTTT. The genes are TRBV10-3 and TRBJ2-3; perhaps TRBD2 as D (6 bases). Germline CDR1 is ENHRY and CDR2 is SYGVKD. CDR3 length equals 16 residues. V was shortened by 2 bases and J by 0 bases, with 12 bases between the two germline ends.

CDR3 amino acids: CSASIPTGGMYNEQFF. The CDR3, as DNA: TGCAGTGCTAGCATCCCGACAGGGGGTATGTACAATGAGCAGTTCTTC. The chain carries TRBV20-1 and TRBJ2-1, with TRBD1 matching 9 bases. The CDR3 consists of 16 residues. Losses at the gene ends were 3 bases for V and 4 bases for J; bases not matched to a gene: 10. Germline values: CDR1 DFQATT, CDR2 SNEGSKA (reference sequence).

This CDR3 is CASSLDVSSVRTGELFF. CDR3 in DNA: TGTGCCAGCAGCTTAGATGTGTCTAGCGTGCGCACCGGGGAGCTGTTTTTT. This chain joins TRBV7-2 and TRBJ2-2, with TRBD2 as a possible D gene (6 bases). This CDR3 is built from 17 residues. Germline lookup yields CDR1 SGHTA and CDR2 FQGNSA. The V gene lost 1 base and the J gene lost 4 bases, with 16 bases spanning the gap.

This clonotype turned up a few times. For the CDR3, the DNA is TGTGCCAGCAAGCGGACAGGGGATCTAGATACGCAGTATTTT. Encoded protein: CASKRTGDLDTQYF. This rearrangement joins TRBV6-5 to TRBJ2-3; 9 nucleotides match TRBD1. Germline V CDR1 and CDR2: MNHEY, SVGAGI. The length of the CDR3 is 14 residues. J was trimmed by 5 bases and V by 7 bases; bases with no gene match: 7.

DNA of the CDR3: TGCAGCGTCCCAGTAGTGGACAGGGGTGGTCATGAGCAGTTCTTC. It specifies CSVPVVDRGGHEQFF. The V and J genes are TRBV29-1 and TRBJ2-1; 9 nucleotides agree with TRBD1. The CDR3 runs to 15 residues. The V gene end was trimmed by 6 bases and the J gene end by 8 bases; junction bases not matched to a gene: 14. Germline CDR1 SQVTM, CDR2 ANQGSEA.

V is TRBV14 and J is TRBJ2-7; possibly TRBD1 for D (7 bases). The CDR3 runs 14 residues. Trimming left V 3 bases short and J 4 bases short, with 13 bases between. CDR1 and CDR2 (germline): SGHDN, FVKESK. The CDR3: CASSHRGTAYEQYF. DNA for the CDR3: TGTGCCAGCAGCCACCGCGGGACAGCGTACGAGCAGTACTTC.

The chain is built from TRBV19 and TRBJ2-1, with D perhaps matching TRBD2 (6 bases). The CDR3 contains 14 residues. CDR1 is LNHDA and CDR2 is SQIVND in the germline V gene (reference sequence). V lost 6 bases and J 7 bases, leaving 16 bases between the germline ends. CDR3 sequence reads: CASREKQSGNEQFF. The CDR3 region has the DNA TGTGCCAGTAGAGAGAAACAGAGCGGGAATGAGCAGTTCTTC.

The V and J genes are TRBV5-1 and TRBJ2-4, with 8 bases matching TRBD1. This CDR3 has 17 residues. CDR1 is SGHRS and CDR2 is YFSETQ in the germline V gene. After removal of 1 base from V and 0 bases from J, the junction contained 6 bases not matched to a gene. The CDR3 DNA sequence: TGCGCCAGCAGCTTGAGGACAGGGAGTATAGCCAAAAACATTCAGTACTTC. This encodes CASSLRTGSIAKNIQYF.

The sample holds one count of this clonotype. The chain is built from TRBV5-6 and TRBJ2-1; D gene unclear. This CDR3 is 14 amino acids long. From germline, CDR1 is SGHDT and CDR2 YYEEEE. The germline V and J ends were trimmed by 1 base and 4 bases, with 9 bases remaining between them. The CDR3 reads CASSLKQAYNEQFF. CDR3 DNA: TGTGCCAGCAGCTTGAAGCAGGCGTACAATGAGCAGTTCTTC.

The chain combines TRBV15 with TRBJ1-4, with D perhaps matching TRBD1 (5 bases). The CDR3 covers 14 residues. Trimming removed 0 bases at V and 8 bases at J, with 10 bases between. Germline V gives CDR1 LNHNV, CDR2 YYDKDF (reference sequence). In nucleotides, the CDR3 is TGTGCCACCAGCAGAGATCGGAGGGACGAAAAACTGTTTTTT. Translation gives CATSRDRRDEKLFF.

This clonotype was counted a single time. The CDR3 nucleotides read TGTGCCAGCAGCCAGGAGGCAGGGAGGGCCCCCTACGAGCAGTACTTC. It specifies CASSQEAGRAPYEQYF. V and J are TRBV14 and TRBJ2-7, with 7 bases fitting TRBD2. This CDR3 has 16 amino acids. Looked up from germline, CDR1 is SGHDN and CDR2 is FVKESK. The V segment lost 3 bases and the J segment 2 bases; nucleotides outside the gene matches: 10.